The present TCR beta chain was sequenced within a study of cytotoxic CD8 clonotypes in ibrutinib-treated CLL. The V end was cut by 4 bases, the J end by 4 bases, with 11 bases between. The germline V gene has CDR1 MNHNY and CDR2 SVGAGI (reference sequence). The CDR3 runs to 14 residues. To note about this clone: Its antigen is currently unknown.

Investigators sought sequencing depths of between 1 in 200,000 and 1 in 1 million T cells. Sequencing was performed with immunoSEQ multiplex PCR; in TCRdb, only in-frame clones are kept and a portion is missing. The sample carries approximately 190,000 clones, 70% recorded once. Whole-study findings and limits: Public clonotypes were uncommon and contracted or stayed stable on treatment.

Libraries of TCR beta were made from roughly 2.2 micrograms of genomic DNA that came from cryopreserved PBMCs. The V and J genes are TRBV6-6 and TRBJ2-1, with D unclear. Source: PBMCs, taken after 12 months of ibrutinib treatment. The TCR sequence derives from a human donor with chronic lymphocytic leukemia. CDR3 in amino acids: CASSSSNSYNEQFF. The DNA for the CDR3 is TGTGCCAGCAGTTCGTCTAACTCATACAATGAGCAGTTCTTC.